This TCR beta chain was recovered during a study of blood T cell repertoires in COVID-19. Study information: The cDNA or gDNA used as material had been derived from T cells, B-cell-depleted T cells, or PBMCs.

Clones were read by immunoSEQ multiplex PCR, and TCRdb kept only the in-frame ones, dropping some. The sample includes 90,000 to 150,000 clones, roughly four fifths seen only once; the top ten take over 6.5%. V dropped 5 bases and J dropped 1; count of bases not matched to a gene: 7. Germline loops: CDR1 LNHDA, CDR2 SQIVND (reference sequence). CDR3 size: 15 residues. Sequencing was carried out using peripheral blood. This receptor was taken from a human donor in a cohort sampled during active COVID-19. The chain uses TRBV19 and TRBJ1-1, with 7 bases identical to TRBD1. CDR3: CASSLTGDQNTEAFF. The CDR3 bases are TGTGCCAGTAGTCTCACAGGGGACCAGAACACTGAAGCTTTCTTT.